Presented here are 15 T cell receptor beta chains from one specimen sequenced in a study of T-cell memory formation after mild COVID-19. TCRdb itself ran the 5' RACE reads through MiXCR, one entry per CDR3 protein. Among around 450,000 distinct CDR3 sequences listed, roughly 26% were seen once. The sequenced sample was PBMCs or a T cell subset sorted from them (not recorded which). Receptors originate from an adult woman who had mild COVID-19 (a few samples of this study predate the infection). Cell type and time point are not known.

This clonotype turned up a few times. The CDR3 DNA reads as TGTGCCAGCAGCTTGGAAGGTTTAATTGGGACAGGGGTCAAGCAGTACTTC. This encodes CASSLEGLIGTGVKQYF. This sequence joins TRBV5-4 and TRBJ2-7, with 10 bases aligning to TRBD1. CDR3 length: 17 residues. Germline CDR1 reads SGHNT; CDR2 reads YYREEE (reference sequence). Trimming removed 0 bases from V and 8 bases from J; junction bases left unmatched: 14.

This rearrangement joins TRBV12-3 or TRBV12-4 to TRBJ1-1; D is unclear. The CDR3 is 13 residues long. Trimming stripped 3 bases from V and 1 base from J, with 6 bases between. CDR3 sequence reads: CASSFLSNTEAFF. The CDR3, as DNA: TGTGCCAGCAGTTTTCTATCGAACACTGAAGCTTTCTTT.

The V and J genes are TRBV5-1 and TRBJ2-7; 7 bases match TRBD1. Per germline, CDR1 SGHRS and CDR2 YFSETQ. V lost 0 bases and J lost 4; bases outside the gene matches: 4. The CDR3 sequence is 14 residues long. CDR3 loop: CASSLDRGMYEQYF. The DNA of the CDR3 is TGCGCCAGCAGCTTGGACAGGGGTATGTACGAGCAGTACTTC.

In its sample, this clonotype was seen a few times. The chain couples TRBV7-9 to TRBJ1-5; 7 positions agree with TRBD1. The J segment lost 0 bases and the V segment lost 5 bases, leaving 10 bases of the junction unmatched. The germline CDR1 and CDR2 sequences are SEHNR and FQNEAQ (reference sequence). This CDR3 is 17 amino acids long. This chain's CDR3 is CASSPLGRGDSNQPQHF. CDR3 DNA sequence: TGTGCCAGCAGCCCCCTGGGCAGGGGGGATAGCAATCAGCCCCAGCATTTT.

This clonotype was seen more than once but under ten times. The rearrangement joins TRBV2 to TRBJ2-1; D may be TRBD2 (6 bases). The CDR3 is 11 residues long. The ends were cut back, 4 bases at V and 10 bases at J, with 8 bases in the middle. Germline V gene sequence: CDR1 SNHLY, CDR2 FYNNEI. The CDR3 nucleotides are TGTGCCAGCAGTGTGGAGGGCGAGCAGTTCTTC. Amino acid sequence: CASSVEGEQFF.

This clonotype was picked up a small number of times. The chain recombines TRBV18 with TRBJ1-1, with a tentative D call TRBD1 (6 bases). Trimming removed 3 bases at V and 2 bases at J, with 13 bases between. The length of the CDR3 is 15 residues. Germline-derived CDR1 and CDR2 are KGHSH and LQKENI. The CDR3 DNA sequence: TGTGCCAGCTCACCGGCACAGGGACCTAACACTGAAGCTTTCTTT. Its protein is CASSPAQGPNTEAFF.

The J gene is TRBJ2-3, the V gene TRBV29-1; D possibly corresponds to TRBD2 (6 bases). Looked up from germline, CDR1 is SQVTM and CDR2 is ANQGSEA. The CDR3 spans 15 residues. Trimming pared 6 bases from V and 5 bases from J, leaving 21 bases between. The CDR3 region has the DNA TGCAGCGTCCGGGGGTCGGCTAGCGACTTAGATACGCAGTATTTT. This gives the protein CSVRGSASDLDTQYF.

Only a few counts were recorded for this clonotype. The chain's CDR3 is CASSLEGSKVHEQYF. Here the CDR3 DNA reads TGTGCCAGCAGCTTAGAGGGGTCGAAGGTCCACGAGCAGTACTTC. The V call is TRBV7-9, the J call TRBJ2-7, with a possible D match to TRBD1 (5 bases). The V and J ends lost 1 base and 5 bases respectively, with 15 bases between them. Germline CDR1 and CDR2: SEHNR and FQNEAQ (reference sequence). This CDR3 has 15 amino acids.

This clonotype was observed a handful of times. V and J are TRBV2 and TRBJ1-5; TRBD1 matches at 9 bases. J was trimmed by 6 bases and V by 6 bases; bases with no gene match: 6. Germline V CDR1 and CDR2: SNHLY, FYNNEI. This CDR3 has 14 amino acids. The CDR3 spells CASRPDRGGQPQHF. The CDR3 DNA reads as TGTGCCAGCAGACCTGACAGGGGGGGTCAGCCCCAGCATTTT.

The chain couples TRBV12-3 or TRBV12-4 to TRBJ1-5; D uncertain. Between the trimmed V and J ends, which lost 6 bases and 6 bases, there was a span of 12 bases. The CDR3 spans 13 residues. CDR3 residues: CASREDWGQPQHF. CDR3 DNA: TGTGCCAGCAGAGAGGACTGGGGTCAGCCCCAGCATTTT.

The V gene is TRBV12-3 or TRBV12-4, the J gene TRBJ2-5; D not certain. The CDR3 loop spans 13 amino acids. Trimming cost V 5 bases and J 5 bases, with 12 bases left between them. The CDR3 DNA sequence: TGTGCCAGCAGTGCCTCATGGGCTGAGACCCAGTACTTC. Translation: CASSASWAETQYF.

The chain combines TRBV11-2 with TRBJ2-7; possible D gene TRBD2, 5 bases. The CDR3 consists of 13 residues. Germline values: CDR1 SGHAT, CDR2 FQNNGV. V lost 1 base and J lost 4, with 8 bases in between. This CDR3 is CASSLATGYEQYF. CDR3 nucleotides: TGTGCCAGCAGCTTAGCCACGGGGTACGAGCAGTACTTC.

The chain joins TRBV15 to TRBJ1-5, with no clear D. Trimming cost V 5 bases and J 0 bases, with 14 bases left between them. Germline V gene data show CDR1 as LNHNV and CDR2 as YYDKDF (reference sequence). The CDR3 length is 16 residues. In DNA, the CDR3 is TGTGCCACCAGCTCCGAACGGATTATTAGCAATCAGCCCCAGCATTTT. It specifies CATSSERIISNQPQHF.

Only a few counts were recorded for this clonotype. The chain couples TRBV14 to TRBJ2-4; possible D gene TRBD2, 6 bases. Germline V CDR1 and CDR2: SGHDN, FVKESK. With 6 bases removed from V and 15 bases from J, the gap between germline ends came to 18 bases. The CDR3 contains 12 residues. The DNA for the CDR3 is TGTGCCAGCAGTTCTTTTGGAGGGGTTTTGTACTTC. Translation gives CASSSFGGVLYF.

The V and J genes are TRBV7-3 and TRBJ2-5; D ambiguous. The CDR3 is 13 amino acids. The ends were cut back, 6 bases at V and 4 bases at J, with 12 bases in the middle. The V gene's germline CDR1 is SGHTA and CDR2 FQGTGA. The CDR3 loop is CASSRQNLETQYF. The CDR3 DNA reads TGTGCCAGCAGTCGGCAGAACTTAGAGACCCAGTACTTC.